This paragraph covers one TCR beta chain sequence. What it binds is unknown. Sample time point: blood 4 weeks post-SBRT, at nephrectomy. Treatment given: 15 Gy SBRT to primary tumor, nephrectomy 4 weeks later. Nephrectomy followed 15 Gy stereotactic body radiation by 4 weeks. Generated by immunoSEQ multiplex PCR, the TCRdb table keeps only in-frame clones and is missing some. The data hold some 150,000 clones, with approximately 86% observed a single time. The CDR3 extends over 16 amino acids. These data belong to a study of radiation and T cells in renal cell carcinoma. Study conclusions and caveats: In blood, top tumor clones expanded by 2 weeks, shrinking by 4.

The receptor was isolated from a woman between 50 and 59 years old with renal cell carcinoma. This chain links TRBV21-1 with TRBJ1-4; the listed D gene, TRBD1, was not tested against the DNA. TRBV21-1 represents a pseudogene. Sequenced material: blood, taken from a patient whose treatment included radiotherapy and nephrectomy. The CDR3 sequence is CASSKATDRGNEKLFF. DNA of the CDR3: TGTGCCAGCAGCAAAGCCACCGACAGGGGGAATGAAAAACTGTTTTTT.